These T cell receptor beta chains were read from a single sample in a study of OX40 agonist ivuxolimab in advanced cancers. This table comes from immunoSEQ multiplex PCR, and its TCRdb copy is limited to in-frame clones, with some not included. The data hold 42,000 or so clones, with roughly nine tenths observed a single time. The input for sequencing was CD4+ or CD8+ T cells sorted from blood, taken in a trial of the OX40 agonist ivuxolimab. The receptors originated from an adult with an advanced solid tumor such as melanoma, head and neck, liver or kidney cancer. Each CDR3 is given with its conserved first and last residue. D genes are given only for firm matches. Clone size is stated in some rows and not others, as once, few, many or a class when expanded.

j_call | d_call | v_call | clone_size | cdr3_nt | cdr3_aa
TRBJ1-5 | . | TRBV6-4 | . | TGTGCCAGCAGCGATTATCCAGGGGCGCCACCCTATCAGCCCCAGCATTTT | CASSDYPGAPPYQPQHF
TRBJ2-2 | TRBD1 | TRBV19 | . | TGTGCCAGTAGACGACAGGGTAGCACCGGGGAGCTGTTTTTT | CASRRQGSTGELFF
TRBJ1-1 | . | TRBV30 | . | TGTGCCTGGGGGGGGAACACTGAAGCTTTCTTT | CAWGGNTEAFF
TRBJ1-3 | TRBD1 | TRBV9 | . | TGTGCCAGCAGCGGGACAGGGGAGGCTGGAAACACCATATATTTT | CASSGTGEAGNTIYF
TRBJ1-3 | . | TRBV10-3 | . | TGTGCCATCAGTGAGTTTGCGGATACTGGAAACACCATATATTTT | CAISEFADTGNTIYF
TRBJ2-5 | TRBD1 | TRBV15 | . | TGTGCCACCAGCCCACTTAAACCCGGGACAGTCGAAGAGACCCAGTACTTC | CATSPLKPGTVEETQYF
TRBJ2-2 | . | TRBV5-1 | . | TGCGCCAGCAGGCCCATGCAGGCGGTCACCGGGGAGCTGTTTTTT | CASRPMQAVTGELFF
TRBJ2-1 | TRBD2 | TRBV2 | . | TGTGCCAGCAGTTTGGGACTAATCAATGAGCAGTTCTTC | CASSLGLINEQFF
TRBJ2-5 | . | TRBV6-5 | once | TGTGCCAGCAGCACCTACCAAGAGACCCAGTACTTC | CASSTYQETQYF
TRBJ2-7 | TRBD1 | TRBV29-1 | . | TGCAGCGTAGGCCCGAGACAGGGCTCCTACGAGCAGTACTTC | CSVGPRQGSYEQYF
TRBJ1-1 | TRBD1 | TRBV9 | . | TGTGCCAGCAGCATAGGACAGGACACTGAAGCTTTCTTT | CASSIGQDTEAFF
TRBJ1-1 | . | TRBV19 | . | TGTGCCAGTAGTATAGGTGCCGGGCCGGGCGCTGAAGCTTTCTTT | CASSIGAGPGAEAFF
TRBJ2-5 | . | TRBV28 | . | TGTGCCAGCAGTTTTATTACGAATGCCCAAGAGACCCAGTACTTC | CASSFITNAQETQYF
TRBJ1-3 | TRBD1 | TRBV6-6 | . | TGTGCCAGCAGTTCGACAGGGTACGGAAACACCATATATTTT | CASSSTGYGNTIYF
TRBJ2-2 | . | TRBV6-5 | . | TGTGCCAGCAGCCCCAGAGGGCCGGGCACCGGGGAGCTGTTTTTT | CASSPRGPGTGELFF
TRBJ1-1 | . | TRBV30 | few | TGTGCCTGGCGGATTAACACTGAAGCTTTCTTT | CAWRINTEAFF
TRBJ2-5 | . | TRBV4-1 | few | TGCGCCAGCAGCCAAGATGCGGGTTTGGGAAGGACCCAGTACTTC | CASSQDAGLGRTQYF
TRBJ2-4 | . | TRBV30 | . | TGTGCCTGGAGCCCCACAGGGAGAGGCATTCAGTACTTC | CAWSPTGRGIQYF
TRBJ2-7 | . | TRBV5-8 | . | TGTGCCAGCAGCTTGGTGAAGGTTTTGGGGGAGCAGTACTTC | CASSLVKVLGEQYF
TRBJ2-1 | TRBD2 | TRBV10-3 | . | TGTGCCATCAGTGTGGTAGCGGGAGGCAATGAGCAGTTCTTC | CAISVVAGGNEQFF
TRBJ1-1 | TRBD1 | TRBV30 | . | TGTGCCTGGAACAGGGGGGTGAACACTGAAGCTTTCTTT | CAWNRGVNTEAFF
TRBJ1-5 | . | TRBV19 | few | TGTGCCAGTAGTCAAGCCCCCGGGACACTTAAGCATTTT | CASSQAPGTLKHF
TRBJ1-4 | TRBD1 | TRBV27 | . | TGTGCCAGCAGATCCCCGGGACAGTCCGCACTGTTTTTT | CASRSPGQSALFF
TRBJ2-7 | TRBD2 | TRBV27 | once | TGTGCCAGCAGTTTCATGACTAGCGTCTACGAGCAGTACTTC | CASSFMTSVYEQYF
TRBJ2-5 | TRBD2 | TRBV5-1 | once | TGCGCCAGCAGCTTCCAACTAGCGGGAAGAGAGACCCAGTACTTC | CASSFQLAGRETQYF
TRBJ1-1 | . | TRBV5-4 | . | TGTGCCAGCAGCTTGAACGGTGAAGCTTTCTTT | CASSLNGEAFF
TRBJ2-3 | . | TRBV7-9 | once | TGTGCCAGCAGCTTAGCGCGTTCAGATACGCAGTATTTT | CASSLARSDTQYF